One T cell receptor (beta chain) is described in this entry. The source of the sample is a study of blood T cell repertoires in COVID-19. Looking at the study overall: PBMCs, B-cell-depleted T cells, or T cells were the source of the cDNA or gDNA that made up the material.

Enrolment of Seattle patients took place during active infection, and they were followed longitudinally. The germline CDR1 and CDR2 sequences are LGHNA and YSLEER. CDR3 size: 16 residues. The V and J ends lost 4 bases and 1 base respectively, with 16 bases between them. In the authors' methods: Reference gene primers were amplified, and this amplification served to estimate nucleated cell counts. Here immunoSEQ multiplex PCR was the method, and the copy in TCRdb shows in-frame clones only, minus some. V and J calls and clone size are as listed in that table; D and trimming were resolved from the DNA. The table lists over 150,000 clones, roughly 76% of them singletons.

Material: peripheral blood. This chain links TRBV4-3 with TRBJ1-2; weak D call: TRBD1 (5 bases). This TCR was sampled from a woman of 80 years or more with COVID-19, enrolled during active disease. For the CDR3, the DNA is TGCGCCAGCAGCCTAACGTGGGGGGAGGATAACTATGGCTACACCTTC. Protein sequence: CASSLTWGEDNYGYTF.